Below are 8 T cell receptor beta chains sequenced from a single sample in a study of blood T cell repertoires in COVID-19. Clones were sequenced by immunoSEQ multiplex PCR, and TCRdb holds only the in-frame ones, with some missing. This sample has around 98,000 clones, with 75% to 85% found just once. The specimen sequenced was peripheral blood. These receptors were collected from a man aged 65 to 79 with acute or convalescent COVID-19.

This CDR3 is CAWSVRGRGKETQYF. CDR3 nucleotide sequence: TGTGCCTGGAGTGTACGGGGGAGAGGGAAGGAGACCCAGTACTTC. The V gene is TRBV30, the J gene TRBJ2-5; TRBD2 is a possible D gene (6 bases). Trimming took 0 bases from V and 5 from J, leaving 16 bases between them. The CDR3 covers 15 residues. Germline values: CDR1 GTSNPN, CDR2 SVGIG (reference sequence).

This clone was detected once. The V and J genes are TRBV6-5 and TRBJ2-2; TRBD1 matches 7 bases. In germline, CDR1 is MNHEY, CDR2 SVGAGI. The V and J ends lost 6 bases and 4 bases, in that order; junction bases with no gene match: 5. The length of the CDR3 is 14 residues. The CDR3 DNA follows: TGTGCCAGCAGGGTGGACAGGCCCACCGGGGAGCTGTTTTTT. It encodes CASRVDRPTGELFF.

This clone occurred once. The CDR3 coding sequence is TGTGCCAGCAGTGGGCCATACGAGCAGTACTTC. It translates to CASSGPYEQYF. This chain connects TRBV27 to TRBJ2-7; D call uncertain. Per germline, CDR1 MNHEY and CDR2 SMNVEV (reference sequence). This CDR3 is built from 11 residues. Between the trimmed V and J ends, which lost 5 bases and 4 bases, there was a span of 6 bases.

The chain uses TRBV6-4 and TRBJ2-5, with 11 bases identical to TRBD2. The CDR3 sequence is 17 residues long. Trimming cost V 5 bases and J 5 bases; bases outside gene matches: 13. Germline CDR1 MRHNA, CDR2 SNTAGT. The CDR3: CASSSPIPGLADETQYF. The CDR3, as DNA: TGTGCCAGCAGTTCCCCGATTCCGGGACTAGCGGACGAGACCCAGTACTTC.

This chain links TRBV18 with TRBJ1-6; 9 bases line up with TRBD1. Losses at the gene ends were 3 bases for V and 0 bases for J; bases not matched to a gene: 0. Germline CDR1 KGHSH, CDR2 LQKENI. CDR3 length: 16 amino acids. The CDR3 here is CASSPGQGSYNSPLHF. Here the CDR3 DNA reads TGTGCCAGCTCACCGGGACAGGGCTCCTATAATTCACCCCTCCACTTT.

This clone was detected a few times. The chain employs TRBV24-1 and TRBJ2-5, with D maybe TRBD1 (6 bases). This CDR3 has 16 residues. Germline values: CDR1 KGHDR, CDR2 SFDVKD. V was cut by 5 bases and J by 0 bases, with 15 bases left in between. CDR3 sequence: CATSGTGTTYQETQYF. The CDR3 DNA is TGTGCCACCAGTGGTACCGGGACAACGTACCAAGAGACCCAGTACTTC.

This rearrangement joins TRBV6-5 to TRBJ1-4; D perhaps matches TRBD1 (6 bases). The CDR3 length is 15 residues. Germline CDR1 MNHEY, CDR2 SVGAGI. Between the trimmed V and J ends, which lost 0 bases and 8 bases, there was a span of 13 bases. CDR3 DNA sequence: TGTGCCAGCAGTTACTCTGGCAGGGGAAGCGAAAAACTGTTTTTT. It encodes CASSYSGRGSEKLFF.

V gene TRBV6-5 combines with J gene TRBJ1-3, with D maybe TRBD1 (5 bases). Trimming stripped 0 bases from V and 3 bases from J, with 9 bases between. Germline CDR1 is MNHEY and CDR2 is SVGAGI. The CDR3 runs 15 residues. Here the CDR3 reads CASSYSRGGGNTIYF. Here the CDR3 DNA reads TGTGCCAGCAGTTACTCAAGGGGTGGTGGAAACACCATATATTTT.